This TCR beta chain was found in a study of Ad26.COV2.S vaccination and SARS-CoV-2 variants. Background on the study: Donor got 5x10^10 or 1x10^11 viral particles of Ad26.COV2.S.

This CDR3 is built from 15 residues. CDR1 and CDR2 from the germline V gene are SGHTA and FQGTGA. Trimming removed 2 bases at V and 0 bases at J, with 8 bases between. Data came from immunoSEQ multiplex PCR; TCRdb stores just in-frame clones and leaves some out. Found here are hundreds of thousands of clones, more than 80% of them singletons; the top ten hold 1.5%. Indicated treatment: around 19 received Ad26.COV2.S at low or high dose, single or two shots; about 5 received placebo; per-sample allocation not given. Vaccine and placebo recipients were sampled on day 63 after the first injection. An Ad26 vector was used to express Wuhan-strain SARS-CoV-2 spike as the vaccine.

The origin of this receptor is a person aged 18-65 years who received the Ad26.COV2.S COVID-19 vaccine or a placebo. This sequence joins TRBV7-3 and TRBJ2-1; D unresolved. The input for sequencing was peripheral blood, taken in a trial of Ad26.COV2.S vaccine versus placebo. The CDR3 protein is CASSLESTSYNEQFF. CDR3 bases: TGTGCCAGCAGCTTAGAGTCTACCTCCTACAATGAGCAGTTCTTC.